Listed below are T cell receptor beta chains from one sample, sequenced in a study of T cell repertoires in cytomegalovirus infection. TCRdb used MiXCR to reprocess the reads, holding one entry per CDR3 protein. This sample has 400,000 to 550,000 distinct CDR3 sequences, with over 9% found just once. Sequenced: PBMCs. These receptors originate from a human donor in good health (CMV status not recorded). Some clones in this sample may be carry-over from other donors' samples. Both conserved end residues are part of each CDR3. The order of the fields is D gene, clone size, J gene, V gene, CDR3 DNA, CDR3 protein. The D gene is left open where the match is weak. Clone size, where shown, is once, few, many, or a class for clones that have expanded.

d_call: TRBD2
clone_size: -
j_call: TRBJ2-1
v_call: TRBV5-1
cdr3_nt: TGCGCCAGCAGCCGCAGCGGGAGTAAAAACAATGAGCAGTTCTTC
cdr3_aa: CASSRSGSKNNEQFF

d_call: TRBD2
clone_size: many
j_call: TRBJ2-2
v_call: TRBV6-1
cdr3_nt: TGTGCCACCATAGCGGGGGGCCGGACCGGGGAGCTGTTTTTT
cdr3_aa: CATIAGGRTGELFF

d_call: -
clone_size: many
j_call: TRBJ2-2
v_call: TRBV10-3
cdr3_nt: TGTGCCATCAGTGAGGCCCTACAGGGACTCGGGGAGCTGTTTTTT
cdr3_aa: CAISEALQGLGELFF

d_call: -
clone_size: many
j_call: TRBJ2-6
v_call: TRBV28
cdr3_nt: TGTGCCAGCAGTCCGGGGGCTAAAACCTCTGGGGCCAACGTCCTGACTTTC
cdr3_aa: CASSPGAKTSGANVLTF

d_call: -
clone_size: -
j_call: TRBJ2-3
v_call: TRBV18
cdr3_nt: TGTGCCAGCTCACCAGGGACCAACACAGATACGCAGTATTTT
cdr3_aa: CASSPGTNTDTQYF

d_call: -
clone_size: many
j_call: TRBJ2-7
v_call: TRBV6-1
cdr3_nt: TGTGCCAGCAGTGAGAGTCGGACCTACGAGCAGTACTTC
cdr3_aa: CASSESRTYEQYF

d_call: -
clone_size: many
j_call: TRBJ1-2
v_call: TRBV19
cdr3_nt: TGTGCCAGTAGTATGCGTGAAGGGACCTACACCTTC
cdr3_aa: CASSMREGTYTF

d_call: -
clone_size: -
j_call: TRBJ2-2
v_call: TRBV2
cdr3_nt: TGTGCCAGCGTGGAAGGGAACGCGAACACCGGGGAGCTGTTTTTT
cdr3_aa: CASVEGNANTGELFF

d_call: TRBD2
clone_size: many
j_call: TRBJ2-1
v_call: TRBV7-8
cdr3_nt: TGTGCCAGCAGCTTAGGACTAGCGGGAGGTTCCTACAATGAGCAGTTCTTC
cdr3_aa: CASSLGLAGGSYNEQFF

d_call: TRBD1
clone_size: many
j_call: TRBJ2-7
v_call: TRBV7-9
cdr3_nt: TGTGCCAGCAGCTCGACAGGGCAAAGGTACGAGCAGTACTTC
cdr3_aa: CASSSTGQRYEQYF

d_call: TRBD1
clone_size: many
j_call: TRBJ2-7
v_call: TRBV5-1
cdr3_nt: TGCGCCAGCCACCAAGGGACAGGGGGCGTCGACGAGCAGTACTTC
cdr3_aa: CASHQGTGGVDEQYF

d_call: -
clone_size: once
j_call: TRBJ2-7
v_call: TRBV4-2
cdr3_nt: TGTGCCAGCAGCCAAGCCGTTAACAGGGGAGGCGACGAGCAGTACTTC
cdr3_aa: CASSQAVNRGGDEQYF

d_call: TRBD2
clone_size: many
j_call: TRBJ2-2
v_call: TRBV11-2
cdr3_nt: TGTGCCAGCAGCCCTGGGGGACTAGCGGCCCTAGGGACCGGGGAGCTGTTTTTT
cdr3_aa: CASSPGGLAALGTGELFF

d_call: -
clone_size: -
j_call: TRBJ1-4
v_call: TRBV28
cdr3_nt: TGTGCCACCAAAGCACCCGAAAAACTGTTTTTT
cdr3_aa: CATKAPEKLFF

d_call: TRBD1
clone_size: many
j_call: TRBJ1-2
v_call: TRBV6-2/TRBV6-3
cdr3_nt: TGTGCCAGCAGTTCCGACAGGGTCTGGTCTGCAGCTAACTATGGCTACACCTTC
cdr3_aa: CASSSDRVWSAANYGYTF

d_call: -
clone_size: many
j_call: TRBJ1-1
v_call: TRBV12-3/TRBV12-4
cdr3_nt: TGTGCCAGCAGTCGTGGGGCCCGCACTGAAGCTTTCTTT
cdr3_aa: CASSRGARTEAFF